This T cell receptor (beta chain) derives from a study of T cell repertoires in cytomegalovirus infection. Study information: Public TCR beta signature analysis indicated the presence of both CMV infection and matching HLA type. General study findings and limits: CMV-specific TCR beta clonotypes restricted by HLA-C were the ones dominating the ex vivo response. Public TCR beta family frequency separated CMV-and-HLA carriers, including in an independent cohort.

TCRdb used MiXCR to reprocess the reads, holding one entry per CDR3 protein. The sample lists 450,000 to 600,000 distinct CDR3 sequences, around a third seen once, with roughly 15% in the top ten. The sample holds a few counts of this clonotype. Its antigen is not identified. Germline assignment: CDR1 MNHEY and CDR2 SVGEGT. With V trimmed by 5 bases and J by 2 bases, 3 bases remained unmatched. The CDR3 loop spans 15 amino acids. The sequences come from cultured PBMCs, collected from culture after CMV antigen stimulation. This receptor was obtained from a human donor in good health (CMV status not recorded). Some clones in this sample may be carry-over from other donors' samples. The chain joins TRBV6-2 or TRBV6-3 to TRBJ1-2, with TRBD1 matching over 12 bases. CDR3 protein: CASSDGTGGNYGYTF. The CDR3 DNA sequence: TGTGCCAGCAGTGACGGGACAGGGGGCAACTATGGCTACACCTTC.